These 10 T cell receptor beta chains were all obtained from the same sample, sequenced in a study of Graves' ophthalmopathy and Graves' hyperthyroidism. RNA served as the template for amplifying TCR beta CDR3 regions. RT-PCR with HTBI primers came first, then second-round multiplex PCR. TCRdb itself ran the multiplex PCR reads through MiXCR, one entry per CDR3 protein. The data show hundreds of thousands of distinct CDR3 sequences, about 21% seen once. The sequenced material came from peripheral blood. Receptor source: a woman younger than 35 with stable Graves' hyperthyroidism.

This rearrangement joins TRBV11-2 to TRBJ2-5; D unclear. In germline, CDR1 is SGHAT, CDR2 FQNNGV. V was shortened by 5 bases and J by 6 bases, with 22 bases between the two germline ends. This CDR3 contains 16 residues. The CDR3 region has the DNA TGTGCCAGCAGCCCAGCCGAAAGGTCGTTTATTCAGACCCAGTACTTC. Translation gives CASSPAERSFIQTQYF. The full variable domain, in which reference TRBV11-2 and TRBJ2-5 provide the parts outside the CDR3, is EAGVAQSPRYKIIEKRQSVAFWCNPISGHATLYWYQQILGQGPKLLIQFQNNGVVDDSQLPKDRFSAERLKGVDSTLKIQPAKLEDSAVYLCASSPAERSFIQTQYFGPGTRLLVL.

On this clonotype itself: The junction departs from the called germline gene at one end, perhaps through a read error. The chain joins TRBV28 to TRBJ1-3, with D hard to call. The CDR3 length is 13 residues. From germline, CDR1 is MDHEN and CDR2 SYDVKM. The CDR3 sequence: CAGSLDSGNTIYF. The CDR3 DNA reads as TGTGCCGGCAGTTTAGACTCTGGAAACACCATATATTTT.

This clonotype was seen at least ten times. V gene TRBV12-3 or TRBV12-4 combines with J gene TRBJ2-5; D not certain. Trimming left V 7 bases short and J 4 bases short, with 10 bases between. The CDR3 is made up of 12 amino acids. The CDR3 DNA sequence: TGTGCCAGCAAGTTTAATTTAGAGACCCAGTACTTC. This gives the protein CASKFNLETQYF.

This clonotype appeared many times. V and J are TRBV7-2 and TRBJ2-5; 8 positions match TRBD1. This CDR3 has 14 amino acids. Trimming took 4 bases from V and 5 from J; bases not matched to a gene: 6. Germline values: CDR1 SGHTA, CDR2 FQGNSA. Here the CDR3 reads CASSSTQGAETQYF. The DNA of the CDR3 is TGTGCCAGCAGCTCCACGCAGGGGGCCGAGACCCAGTACTTC.

The rearrangement joins TRBV12-3 or TRBV12-4 to TRBJ1-1, with D uncertain. The CDR3 length is 13 residues. V shed 5 bases and J shed 7 bases, with 14 bases lying between them. The CDR3 region is CASSLGPGLEAFF. The CDR3 DNA reads TGTGCCAGCAGTCTAGGGCCGGGCCTTGAAGCTTTCTTT.

The rearrangement uses TRBV5-1 and TRBJ2-2; D is possibly TRBD2 (5 bases). V was clipped by 4 bases and J by 5 bases, with 15 bases between them. CDR1 and CDR2 (germline): SGHRS, YFSETQ. The CDR3 totals 15 residues. The CDR3 bases are TGCGCCAGCAGCCCTGGGCTAGCAGTTACCGGGGAGCTGTTTTTT. This codes for CASSPGLAVTGELFF.

This clonotype came up many times. The chain recombines TRBV20-1 with TRBJ2-5; possibly TRBD2 for D (6 bases). This CDR3 spans 13 amino acids. V lost 6 bases, J lost 2 bases, and 13 bases lay in between. In germline, CDR1 is DFQATT, CDR2 SNEGSKA (reference sequence). The CDR3 loop is CSALWGVQETQYF. For the CDR3, the DNA is TGCAGTGCCCTCTGGGGGGTTCAAGAGACCCAGTACTTC.

This clonotype was counted many times. The chain has TRBV5-5 and TRBJ2-7, with 8 positions matching TRBD1. Per germline, CDR1 SGHKS and CDR2 YYEKEE (reference sequence). This CDR3 spans 14 amino acids. The ends lost 3 bases at V and 2 bases at J; junction bases unmatched: 4. The CDR3 sequence: CASSWGTGPYEQYF. In nucleotides, the CDR3 is TGTGCCAGCAGCTGGGGGACAGGACCCTACGAGCAGTACTTC.

This clonotype was seen repeatedly, ten times or more. The genes are TRBV30 and TRBJ2-5; D not resolved. V was trimmed by 2 bases and J by 0 bases, leaving 10 bases between them. Per the germline V gene, CDR1 is GTSNPN and CDR2 is SVGIG (reference sequence). This CDR3 contains 14 residues. The CDR3 loop reads CAWSLTAYQETQYF. CDR3 nucleotides: TGTGCCTGGAGTTTAACAGCGTACCAAGAGACCCAGTACTTC.

Ten or more counts support this clonotype. The V gene is TRBV18, the J gene TRBJ2-7; no clear D gene. Germline CDR1 and CDR2: KGHSH and LQKENI. Trimming left V 8 bases short and J 1 base short, with 12 bases between. The CDR3 covers 13 residues. CDR3 region: CASSPGPSYEQYF. CDR3 in DNA: TGTGCCAGCAGCCCCGGGCCGTCCTACGAGCAGTACTTC.